These 23 T cell receptor beta chains originate from one sample sequenced in a study of T cell responses to AZD1222 COVID-19 vaccine. TCRdb keeps only in-frame clones here, not all; method: immunoSEQ multiplex PCR. Of 130,000 or so clones listed, approximately 85% are singletons. The sequenced sample was peripheral blood, obtained 28 days after the second dose of the MenACWY control vaccine. All receptors come from an adult who received the MenACWY meningococcal vaccine as a control.

The V gene is TRBV4-1, the J gene TRBJ2-1; 12 nucleotides agree with TRBD2. This CDR3 has 15 amino acids. Germline-derived CDR1 and CDR2 are MGHRA and YSYEKL. The junction had 0 bases not matched to a gene; V was cut back by 1 base and J by 5 bases. In DNA form, the CDR3 reads TGCGCCAGCAGCCAAGGGACTAGCGGGAACAATGAGCAGTTCTTC. Translated: CASSQGTSGNNEQFF.

The chain recombines TRBV5-1 with TRBJ1-1, with a possible D match to TRBD1 (5 bases). The CDR3 runs to 15 residues. The germline V gene has CDR1 SGHRS and CDR2 YFSETQ. V was trimmed by 4 bases and J by 2 bases, leaving 15 bases between them. The DNA for the CDR3 is TGCGCCAGCAGCATCACCGGGACGAGAAACACTGAAGCTTTCTTT. Protein product: CASSITGTRNTEAFF.

This chain joins TRBV7-9 and TRBJ2-3; D tentatively reads TRBD1 or TRBD2 (5 bases each). The CDR3 length is 15 residues. V gave up 5 bases and J gave up 4 bases, with 16 bases separating them. CDR1 and CDR2 (germline): SEHNR, FQNEAQ (reference sequence). CDR3 in amino acids: CASSRGTEGADTQYF. The DNA of the CDR3 is TGTGCCAGCAGCCGAGGGACGGAAGGTGCAGATACGCAGTATTTT.

The chain has TRBV13 and TRBJ1-2, with 9 bases matching TRBD1. Germline loops: CDR1 PRHDT, CDR2 FYEKMQ (reference sequence). The CDR3 consists of 15 residues. J gave up 5 bases and V 1 base, and 5 bases lay outside the gene matches. The CDR3 nucleotides are TGTGCCAGCAGCTTAGTCGGGACAGGGTTTTATGGCTACACCTTC. Its protein product is CASSLVGTGFYGYTF.

The J gene is TRBJ2-6, the V gene TRBV18, with 8 bases fitting TRBD1. This CDR3 spans 20 amino acids. J was trimmed by 0 bases and V by 6 bases; bases with no gene match: 16. Looked up from germline, CDR1 is KGHSH and CDR2 is LQKENI. CDR3: CASSPQKGQELSSGANVLTF. The CDR3, as DNA: TGTGCCAGCTCCCCCCAAAAGGGACAGGAGCTTAGCTCTGGGGCCAACGTCCTGACTTTC.

The rearrangement joins TRBV2 to TRBJ1-1; possible D gene TRBD1, 5 bases. The V end was cut by 2 bases, the J end by 1 base, with 11 bases between. CDR1 is SNHLY and CDR2 is FYNNEI in the germline V gene. The CDR3 spans 15 residues. CDR3 DNA: TGTGCCAGCAGTGAACGACGGGGACGGAACACTGAAGCTTTCTTT. Translating it yields CASSERRGRNTEAFF.

This sequence joins TRBV5-4 and TRBJ2-7; D not resolved. Germline-derived CDR1 and CDR2 are SGHNT and YYREEE (reference sequence). V gave up 4 bases and J gave up 7 bases, with 12 bases separating them. The CDR3 is made up of 12 amino acids. In nucleotides, the CDR3 is TGTGCCAGCAGCCGACTGAGCCGGGAGCAGTACTTC. Its protein product is CASSRLSREQYF.

The rearrangement links TRBV7-2 to TRBJ1-5; D gene ambiguous. The length of the CDR3 is 17 residues. In germline, CDR1 is SGHTA, CDR2 FQGNSA. V lost 0 bases and J lost 1, with 13 bases in between. The CDR3 nucleotides are TGTGCCAGCAGCTTAGCGGGAACCCCCTGGAGCAATCAGCCCCAGCATTTT. It translates to CASSLAGTPWSNQPQHF.

CDR3 sequence reads: CASSLTLAKNIQYF. CDR3 nucleotide sequence: TGTGCCAGCAGCTTAACCCTAGCCAAAAACATTCAGTACTTC. The V gene is TRBV5-8, the J gene TRBJ2-4; D not resolved. Trimming stripped 2 bases from V and 0 bases from J, with 6 bases between. This CDR3 has 14 residues. Per germline, CDR1 SGHTS and CDR2 YDEGEE.

This sequence joins TRBV27 and TRBJ2-7, with 11 nucleotides matching TRBD1. CDR1 and CDR2 (germline): MNHEY, SMNVEV (reference sequence). The ends lost 4 bases at V and 7 bases at J; junction bases unmatched: 9. There are 15 residues in the CDR3. The CDR3 nucleotides read TGTGCCAGCAGTTCCGGGACAGGGGGACCTTCGGAGCAGTACGTC. This codes for CASSSGTGGPSEQYV.

This rearrangement joins TRBV3-1 (or the pseudogene TRBV3-2) to TRBJ2-4; 7 bases match TRBD1. CDR1 is LGHDT and CDR2 is YNNKEL in the germline V gene (reference sequence). Unmatched junction bases numbered 2, after V lost 2 bases and J lost 1 base. This CDR3 region has 15 residues. Written as DNA, the CDR3 is TGTGCCAGCAGCCAAAGGGGGCTGGCCAAAAACATTCAGTACTTC. This gives the protein CASSQRGLAKNIQYF.

The chain links TRBV11-2 to TRBJ2-7; TRBD1 or TRBD2 may be the D gene (5 bases each). The CDR3 totals 13 residues. The ends were cut back, 3 bases at V and 2 bases at J, with 8 bases in the middle. Looked up from germline, CDR1 is SGHAT and CDR2 is FQNNGV. CDR3 loop: CASSLRDAYEQYF. The CDR3 coding sequence is TGTGCCAGCAGCTTGAGGGACGCCTACGAGCAGTACTTC.

The chain combines TRBV5-1 with TRBJ1-1; D ambiguous. Trimming left V 0 bases short and J 0 bases short, with 18 bases between. Germline CDR1 is SGHRS and CDR2 is YFSETQ. The CDR3 is made up of 18 amino acids. In DNA form, the CDR3 reads TGCGCCAGCAGCTTGGCCGAGTTGAAAGGTCCTTTGAACACTGAAGCTTTCTTT. Encoded protein: CASSLAELKGPLNTEAFF.

The CDR3 protein is CASSHGLGMNTEAFF. CDR3 nucleotide sequence: TGCGCCAGCAGCCATGGGTTAGGGATGAACACTGAAGCTTTCTTT. The chain has TRBV5-1 and TRBJ1-1; no firm D call. The V and J ends lost 4 bases and 0 bases respectively, with 13 bases between them. CDR1 is SGHRS, CDR2 YFSETQ, per germline. The CDR3 is 15 amino acids.

The CDR3 sequence: CASRGGQGASQPQHF. The CDR3 coding sequence is TGTGCCAGCAGGGGCGGACAGGGGGCCAGTCAGCCCCAGCATTTT. The chain has TRBV28 and TRBJ1-5; 11 nucleotides line up with TRBD1. In germline, CDR1 is MDHEN, CDR2 SYDVKM. Unmatched junction bases numbered 7, after V lost 6 bases and J lost 6 bases. The length of the CDR3 is 15 residues.

CDR3 amino acids: CASSPVQGNSGNTIYF. CDR3 DNA sequence: TGTGCCAGCTCACCAGTACAGGGCAACTCTGGAAACACCATATATTTT. The gene calls are TRBV18 and TRBJ1-3; D possibly corresponds to TRBD1 (6 bases). Germline assignment: CDR1 KGHSH and CDR2 LQKENI. With 2 bases removed from V and 0 bases from J, the gap between germline ends came to 11 bases. This CDR3 has 16 residues.

The chain carries TRBV29-1 and TRBJ1-1; D is unresolved. The germline CDR1 and CDR2 sequences are SQVTM and ANQGSEA. The CDR3 spans 11 residues. V was clipped by 0 bases and J by 10 bases, with 9 bases between them. The CDR3 DNA follows: TGCAGCGTTGAAGATTTGGGCGGAGCTTTCTTT. The encoded protein is CSVEDLGGAFF.

The V and J genes are TRBV7-5 and TRBJ2-7; the table calls TRBD2, which could not be checked here. TRBV7-5 is a pseudogene. This CDR3 has 13 amino acids. Here the CDR3 reads CARSLIRGYEQYF. In nucleotides, the CDR3 is TGTGCCAGAAGCTTAATACGGGGCTACGAGCAGTACTTC.

This chain links TRBV10-3 with TRBJ2-7; 7 nucleotides align to TRBD2. This CDR3 is 16 amino acids long. In germline, CDR1 is ENHRY, CDR2 SYGVKD. The junction had 12 bases not matched to a gene; V was cut back by 3 bases and J by 4 bases. This CDR3 is CAISDPWGGTPYEQYV. CDR3 nucleotides: TGTGCCATCAGTGACCCTTGGGGGGGGACGCCTTACGAGCAGTACGTC.

This clone was observed a handful of times. This chain joins TRBV6-5 and TRBJ1-2; D unclear. The V and J ends lost 6 bases and 4 bases respectively, with 12 bases between them. The germline V gene has CDR1 MNHEY and CDR2 SVGAGI. This CDR3 region has 13 residues. The DNA for the CDR3 is TGTGCCAGCAGCCCCGGAGTGCTCTATGGCTACACCTTC. Translating it yields CASSPGVLYGYTF.

This clone was picked up a small number of times. CDR3 DNA sequence: TGTGCCAGCAGTAGGGGCCTCTCTGGAAACACCATATATTTT. Translated: CASSRGLSGNTIYF. The rearrangement joins TRBV6-5 to TRBJ1-3; TRBD1 is a possible D gene (5 bases). The CDR3 extends over 14 amino acids. V lost 5 bases and J lost 0, with 8 bases in between. CDR1 is MNHEY and CDR2 is SVGAGI in the germline V gene.

This rearrangement joins TRBV5-1 to TRBJ1-6; 7 bases agree with TRBD1. The CDR3 has 14 amino acids. The V gene's germline CDR1 is SGHRS and CDR2 YFSETQ. The junction had 10 bases not matched to a gene; V was cut back by 4 bases and J by 12 bases. CDR3 nucleotides: TGCGCCAGCAGCCCCGGGACAGTTCTTGGACCCCTCCACTTT. Amino acids: CASSPGTVLGPLHF.

This sequence joins TRBV19 and TRBJ1-2; perhaps TRBD1 as D (5 bases). The V gene lost 1 base and the J gene lost 6 bases, with 12 bases spanning the gap. The CDR3 runs to 14 residues. The germline CDR1 and CDR2 sequences are LNHDA and SQIVND (reference sequence). DNA of the CDR3: TGTGCCAGTAGTATAGGGGGGATCCCGGATGGCTACACCTTC. Translation: CASSIGGIPDGYTF. Using reference TRBV19 and TRBJ1-2 for the parts outside the CDR3, the full variable domain is DGGITQSPKYLFRKEGQNVTLSCEQNLNHDAMYWYRQDPGQGLRLIYYSQIVNDFQKGDIAEGYSVSREKKESFPLTVTSAQKNPTAFYLCASSIGGIPDGYTFGSGTRLTVV.